This is a list of T cell receptor beta chains from one sample in a study of T cell repertoires in cytomegalovirus infection. TCRdb itself ran the reads through MiXCR, one entry per CDR3 protein. The sample includes about 480,000 distinct CDR3 sequences, 33% of them seen just once. No antigens are known for them. The sequencing used cultured PBMCs, collected from culture after CMV antigen stimulation. These receptors originate from a human donor in good health (CMV status not recorded). Some clones in this sample may be carry-over from other donors' samples. Each CDR3 is given with its conserved first and last residue. The D gene is left open where the match is weak. Rows give clone size only sometimes, using once, few, many, or a class for an expanded clone.

size: NA
J: TRBJ2-1
D: TRBD2
length: 16
V: TRBV7-9
CDR3: CASSRREGGYYNEQFF
DNA: TGTGCCAGCAGTCGGAGGGAGGGAGGGTACTACAATGAGCAGTTCTTC

size: NA
J: TRBJ1-5
D: TRBD1
length: 13
V: TRBV27
CDR3: CASSQDRDGPQHF
DNA: TGTGCCAGCAGTCAAGACAGGGATGGGCCCCAGCATTTT

size: few
J: TRBJ2-7
D: NA
length: 13
V: TRBV2
CDR3: CASKRDLRYEQYF
DNA: TGTGCCAGCAAAAGGGACTTACGCTACGAGCAGTACTTC

size: NA
J: TRBJ2-1
D: NA
length: 14
V: TRBV7-6
CDR3: CASSQPPNYNEQFF
DNA: TGTGCCAGCAGCCAGCCCCCGAACTACAATGAGCAGTTCTTC

size: NA
J: TRBJ2-2
D: TRBD2
length: 14
V: TRBV10-3
CDR3: CAATSGTDTGELFF
DNA: TGTGCCGCGACTAGCGGGACTGACACCGGGGAGCTGTTTTTT

size: many
J: TRBJ2-7
D: NA
length: 16
V: TRBV7-2
CDR3: CASSSPPTGRNYEQYF
DNA: TGTGCCAGCAGCTCCCCCCCTACAGGGAGGAACTACGAGCAGTACTTC

size: few
J: TRBJ1-6
D: NA
length: 13
V: TRBV7-2
CDR3: CASSPRRTSTLHF
DNA: TGTGCCAGCAGCCCGCGACGGACGTCCACCCTCCACTTT

size: NA
J: TRBJ2-4
D: NA
length: 16
V: TRBV7-9
CDR3: CASSSGTPVAKNIQYF
DNA: TGTGCCAGCAGCTCCGGGACTCCTGTAGCCAAAAACATTCAGTACTTC

size: NA
J: TRBJ1-5
D: NA
length: 14
V: TRBV7-2
CDR3: CASSRLGANQPQHF
DNA: TGTGCCAGCAGCCGCCTGGGTGCCAATCAGCCCCAGCATTTT

size: NA
J: TRBJ1-5
D: NA
length: 10
V: TRBV27
CDR3: CASSLRPQHF
DNA: TGTGCCAGCAGTTTGAGGCCCCAGCATTTT

size: few
J: TRBJ1-6
D: NA
length: 14
V: TRBV11-2
CDR3: CASSFWGYNSPLHF
DNA: TGTGCCAGCAGCTTCTGGGGTTATAATTCACCCCTCCACTTT

size: few
J: TRBJ2-2
D: NA
length: 17
V: TRBV19
CDR3: CASSISGVSANTGELFF
DNA: TGTGCCAGTAGTATCTCGGGAGTATCGGCGAACACCGGGGAGCTGTTTTTT

size: few
J: TRBJ1-1
D: NA
length: 14
V: TRBV7-2
CDR3: CASSFGTVNTEAFF
DNA: TGTGCCAGCAGCTTTGGGACGGTGAACACTGAAGCTTTCTTT

size: NA
J: TRBJ1-5
D: NA
length: 14
V: TRBV4-1
CDR3: CASSQEQAARPQHF
DNA: TGCGCCAGCAGCCAAGAACAGGCCGCCCGGCCCCAGCATTTT

size: NA
J: TRBJ2-2
D: TRBD2
length: 15
V: TRBV4-3
CDR3: CASSQETSGILELFF
DNA: TGCGCCAGCAGCCAAGAGACTAGCGGGATTCTGGAGCTGTTTTTT

size: NA
J: TRBJ2-2
D: NA
length: 13
V: TRBV12-3/TRBV12-4
CDR3: CASRQANTGELFF
DNA: TGTGCCAGCAGACAGGCGAACACCGGGGAGCTGTTTTTT

size: NA
J: TRBJ1-1
D: NA
length: 14
V: TRBV30
CDR3: CAWSTGSWSTEAFF
DNA: TGTGCCTGGAGTACAGGTTCGTGGAGCACTGAAGCTTTCTTT

size: NA
J: TRBJ2-5
D: TRBD1
length: 15
V: TRBV12-3/TRBV12-4
CDR3: CASSRGTGGQETQYF
DNA: TGTGCCAGCAGTCGCGGGACAGGGGGCCAAGAGACCCAGTACTTC

size: NA
J: TRBJ2-1
D: NA
length: 14
V: TRBV28
CDR3: CASSFGTRYNEQFF
DNA: TGTGCCAGCAGCTTCGGGACTCGTTACAATGAGCAGTTCTTC

size: few
J: TRBJ1-1
D: NA
length: 14
V: TRBV7-8
CDR3: CASSLDIRMGRAFF
DNA: TGTGCCAGCAGCTTAGATATACGGATGGGGCGAGCTTTCTTT